The source of this T cell receptor beta chain is a study of blood T cells in healthy people across ages. The wider study: Template switching retrieved approximately one barcoded beta molecule for each two T cells.

With respect to this clonotype: A read error is possible here, since a much larger clone lies one base away.

Using a J-beta primer mix together with a sample-barcoded 5' primer, a second PCR was run for roughly 6 to 11 cycles. MiXCR, run by TCRdb on the 5' RACE reads, gives a single entry per CDR3 protein. The sample has roughly 860,000 distinct CDR3 sequences; 55% to 65% are singletons. Per the germline V gene, CDR1 is SGHTA and CDR2 is FQGNSA. The CDR3 contains 14 residues. V was shortened by 1 base and J by 9 bases, with 15 bases between the two germline ends. Specimen: blood. The V call is TRBV7-2, the J call TRBJ2-5, with a tentative D call TRBD2 (7 bases). This clonotype was obtained from a man aged 30 to 45 in good health. DNA for the CDR3: TGTGCCAGCAGCTTAGTCGGGGGGCTGGAGGCCCAGTACTTC. Translation: CASSLVGGLEAQYF. Based on the CDR3 plus reference TRBV7-2 and TRBJ2-5, the full variable domain is GAGVSQSPSNKVTEKGKDVELRCDPISGHTALYWYRQSLGQGLEFLIYFQGNSAPDKSGLPSDRFSAERTGGSVSTLTIQRTQQEDSAVYLCASSLVGGLEAQYFGPGTRLLVL.